A selection of T cell receptor beta chains follows, all from one sample in a study of T cell responses to AZD1222 COVID-19 vaccine. The repertoire was sequenced with immunoSEQ multiplex PCR; TCRdb's copy has only in-frame clones and lacks some. The table lists 120,000 to 150,000 clones, about 93% of them singletons. This specimen consisted of peripheral blood, obtained on day 0 of AZD1222 vaccination. The receptors derive from an adult in good health. Each CDR3 is given with its conserved first and last residue. A D gene is named only where the DNA matches it firmly. Only part of the rows carry a size: once, few, many, or a class if the clone is expanded.

16	TRBV2	TRBJ2-4	-	-	CASIILRGIAKNIQYF	TGTGCCAGCATTATTTTACGGGGTATAGCCAAAAACATTCAGTACTTC
15	TRBV5-4	TRBJ2-5	-	TRBD1	CASSLDRGQRETQYF	TGTGCCAGCAGCTTGGACAGGGGGCAAAGGGAGACCCAGTACTTC
13	TRBV11-2	TRBJ2-5	-	-	CASGYRGKETQYF	TGTGCCAGCGGCTATCGGGGGAAAGAGACCCAGTACTTC
17	TRBV4-3	TRBJ2-1	few	TRBD1	CASSQGLWDRGRNEQFF	TGCGCCAGCAGCCAAGGATTATGGGACAGGGGGAGAAATGAGCAGTTCTTC
15	TRBV4-3	TRBJ2-7	-	-	CASSQEVGSYYEQYF	TGCGCCAGCAGCCAAGAGGTGGGCTCGTACTACGAGCAGTACTTC
15	TRBV19	TRBJ1-6	-	-	CASSMAQGYNSPLHF	TGTGCCAGTAGTATGGCGCAGGGGTATAATTCACCCCTCCACTTT
12	TRBV6-2/TRBV6-3	TRBJ1-2	-	-	CASSLWEYGYTF	TGTGCCAGCAGTTTATGGGAATATGGCTACACCTTC
14	TRBV6-5	TRBJ2-4	-	TRBD2	CASKPGLAVNIQYF	TGTGCCAGCAAACCGGGACTAGCGGTAAACATTCAGTACTTC
17	TRBV19	TRBJ2-3	-	TRBD2	CASSDGTSGGSTDTQYF	TGTGCCAGTAGTGACGGGACTAGCGGGGGGAGCACAGATACGCAGTATTTT
9	TRBV15	TRBJ1-6	-	-	CATGSPLHF	TGTGCCACCGGATCACCCCTCCACTTT
18	TRBV5-6	TRBJ2-1	-	TRBD2	CASSLMGWTSGSLHEQFF	TGTGCCAGCAGCTTGATGGGGTGGACTAGCGGGAGCCTCCATGAGCAGTTCTTC
12	TRBV3-1/TRBV3-2	TRBJ1-3	-	-	CASSQEGHTIYF	TGTGCCAGCAGCCAAGAGGGTCACACCATATATTTT
13	TRBV5-5	TRBJ1-2	-	-	CASSPFGDYGYTF	TGTGCCAGCTCCCCGTTCGGTGACTATGGCTACACCTTC
17	TRBV21-1	TRBJ1-6	-	-	CASSKAREQGTNSPLHF	TGTGCCAGCAGCAAAGCGAGGGAACAGGGGACCAATTCACCCCTCCACTTT
15	TRBV4-3	TRBJ2-1	-	-	CASSQSTGGTALQFF	TGCGCCAGCAGCCAGTCCACCGGGGGCACAGCTCTCCAGTTCTTC
13	TRBV5-4	TRBJ2-5	-	-	CASSLGGEETQYF	TGTGCCAGCAGCTTGGGAGGGGAGGAGACCCAGTACTTC
15	TRBV18	TRBJ2-5	-	TRBD1	CASSPPGTGRETQYF	TGTGCCAGCTCACCACCTGGGACAGGGAGAGAGACCCAGTACTTC
14	TRBV19	TRBJ2-7	-	TRBD2	CASSLTSGRHEQYF	TGTGCCAGTAGTCTGACTAGCGGGAGGCACGAGCAGTACTTC
15	TRBV27	TRBJ2-7	-	-	CASSLWSSRAYEQYF	TGTGCCAGCAGTTTATGGTCTAGCAGGGCCTACGAGCAGTACTTC
16	TRBV6-2/TRBV6-3	TRBJ2-1	-	TRBD2	CASSRHSGRAAGEQFF	TGTGCCAGCAGTCGGCATAGCGGGAGGGCCGCAGGTGAGCAGTTCTTC
13	TRBV27	TRBJ2-1	-	-	CASRALRHNEQFF	TGTGCCAGCCGGGCATTAAGACACAATGAGCAGTTCTTC
14	TRBV11-3	TRBJ2-7	-	TRBD1	CASSLGTGGHEQYF	TGTGCCAGCAGCTTAGGAACAGGGGGCCACGAGCAGTACTTC
14	TRBV7-2	TRBJ2-1	-	-	CASSLAGTYNEQFF	TGTGCCAGCAGCTTAGCGGGAACCTACAATGAGCAGTTCTTC
14	TRBV9	TRBJ2-7	few	-	CASSVGVDFYEQYF	TGTGCCAGCAGCGTAGGGGTGGACTTCTACGAGCAGTACTTC
14	TRBV11-2	TRBJ1-3	-	-	CASSLAFSGNTIYF	TGTGCCAGCAGCTTAGCATTCTCTGGAAACACCATATATTTT
14	TRBV2	TRBJ1-5	-	TRBD1	CASSVRGQDQPQHF	TGTGCCAGCAGTGTTCGGGGACAGGATCAGCCCCAGCATTTT
15	TRBV5-8	TRBJ1-3	-	-	CASSFGSGRGNTIYF	TGTGCCAGCAGCTTCGGGTCCGGACGAGGAAACACCATATATTTT
13	TRBV7-9	TRBJ1-1	few	-	CASSRPLVTEAFF	TGTGCCAGCAGCCGGCCCTTGGTCACTGAAGCTTTCTTT
14	TRBV2	TRBJ2-3	-	-	CASSVSGLGDTQYF	TGTGCCAGCAGTGTATCCGGGCTTGGGGATACGCAGTATTTT
12	TRBV7-9	TRBJ2-1	-	-	CASSFDPDEQFF	TGTGCCAGCAGCTTCGACCCCGATGAGCAGTTCTTC
15	TRBV7-8	TRBJ1-2	-	-	CASDSSPMGVYGYTF	TGTGCCAGCGACTCTTCACCGATGGGCGTATATGGCTACACCTTC
16	TRBV11-2	TRBJ2-1	-	TRBD2	CASSPWSGVLLNEQFF	TGTGCCAGCAGCCCCTGGAGCGGGGTACTACTCAATGAGCAGTTCTTC
15	TRBV4-3	TRBJ2-7	-	-	CASSQRGGLGYEQYF	TGCGCCAGCAGCCAGAGAGGGGGGCTGGGGTACGAGCAGTACTTC
15	TRBV7-2	TRBJ2-2	-	-	CASSLEPASTGELFF	TGTGCCAGCAGCTTAGAGCCCGCGAGTACCGGGGAGCTGTTTTTT
15	TRBV4-2	TRBJ2-1	-	-	CASSQEFLSYNEQFF	TGTGCCAGCAGCCAAGAATTCCTCTCCTACAATGAGCAGTTCTTC
13	TRBV28	TRBJ2-1	-	-	CASSRTIYNEQFF	TGTGCCAGCAGCCGGACTATTTACAATGAGCAGTTCTTC
16	TRBV5-1	TRBJ2-3	-	TRBD2	CASSLGLADPTDTQYF	TGCGCCAGCAGCTTGGGACTAGCGGACCCCACAGATACGCAGTATTTT
13	TRBV6-6	TRBJ2-2	-	-	CASSRQGQGELFF	TGTGCCAGCAGCCGCCAGGGTCAAGGGGAGCTGTTTTTT
15	TRBV2	TRBJ1-5	-	TRBD1	CASRRATGRDQPQHF	TGTGCCAGCAGGAGGGCGACAGGGCGAGATCAGCCCCAGCATTTT
14	TRBV7-9	TRBJ1-5	-	-	CASSLVGLNQPQHF	TGTGCCAGCAGCCTCGTGGGGCTGAATCAGCCCCAGCATTTT
15	TRBV19	TRBJ2-7	-	TRBD2	CASGLAGGVLHEQYF	TGTGCCAGTGGCCTAGCGGGGGGGGTTCTCCACGAGCAGTACTTC
14	TRBV7-2	TRBJ2-3	-	-	CASSLDAGTDTQYF	TGTGCCAGCAGCTTAGACGCGGGGACAGATACGCAGTATTTT
15	TRBV10-2	TRBJ1-5	-	-	CASSDRTASNQPQHF	TGCGCCAGCAGTGACAGGACCGCTAGCAATCAGCCCCAGCATTTT
13	TRBV7-3	TRBJ1-2	-	-	CASSTGSDYGYTF	TGTGCCAGCAGCACAGGTAGCGACTATGGCTACACCTTC
14	TRBV6-5	TRBJ1-1	-	TRBD1	CASSLDRANTEAFF	TGTGCCAGCAGCCTTGACAGGGCGAACACTGAAGCTTTCTTT
13	TRBV12-5	TRBJ1-1	-	-	CASSAGRNTEAFF	TGTGCTAGTTCAGCAGGGCGGAACACTGAAGCTTTCTTT
15	TRBV4-3	TRBJ2-2	-	TRBD1	CASSQTDRDTGELFF	TGCGCCAGCAGCCAAACCGACAGGGACACCGGGGAGCTGTTTTTT
15	TRBV5-5	TRBJ1-1	-	TRBD1	CASSFGPGQGEEAFF	TGTGCCAGCAGCTTTGGCCCGGGACAGGGAGAAGAAGCTTTCTTT
15	TRBV4-1	TRBJ1-1	-	TRBD1	CASSQPGTGRTEAFF	TGCGCCAGCAGCCAACCCGGGACAGGGAGGACTGAAGCTTTCTTT
15	TRBV5-1	TRBJ2-5	-	-	CASSLGAPGLGTQYF	TGCGCCAGCAGCTTGGGGGCGCCTGGATTAGGGACCCAGTACTTC
13	TRBV7-2	TRBJ2-1	-	-	CASSRRGRAEQFF	TGTGCCAGCAGCCGGCGGGGTCGGGCGGAGCAGTTCTTC
11	TRBV29-1	TRBJ2-1	-	TRBD2	CSSGRDNEQFF	TGCAGCAGCGGGAGGGACAATGAGCAGTTCTTC
15	TRBV7-9	TRBJ1-5	-	-	CASSLGQTIDQPQHF	TGTGCCAGCAGCTTAGGACAAACGATTGATCAGCCCCAGCATTTT
16	TRBV4-2	TRBJ2-2	-	TRBD2	CASSQFWGGNTGELFF	TGTGCCAGCAGCCAATTTTGGGGGGGGAACACCGGGGAGCTGTTTTTT